One and the same sample provided the 20 T cell receptor beta chains below, sequenced in a study of shared clonotypes between healthy human individuals (dated by TCRdb to 2018 to 2020). Receptors were amplified or captured by the immunoSEQ multiplex PCR assay. Held by TCRdb, this immuneACCESS table contains in-frame sequences only and omits some clones. Under half of the omission traces to an unresolved V gene where checked; the cause of the rest is unknown. The sample includes roughly 1 million clones, with about 74% observed a single time. The ten largest clones represent about 1.5% of the sample. The sample comprised memory CD4+ T cells sorted from blood. This specimen's cell subset or site label, interpreted: CD45RA-negative fraction. These receptors came from a man between 18 and 29 years old in good health.

The rearrangement uses TRBV5-3 and TRBJ2-5, with a weak D call TRBD2 (7 bases). TRBV5-3 is flagged as an ORF with uncertain function. V shed 4 bases and J shed 2 bases, with 18 bases lying between them. CDR3 length: 16 amino acids. The CDR3, as DNA: TGTGCCAGAAGCCAGAACGGGGGGCCCCCACAAGAGACCCAGTACTTC. Translated: CARSQNGGPPQETQYF.

For this clone: Just one base apart from a much larger clone, this may be a read error. Other DNA sequences in this sample translate to the same CDR3. The rearrangement links TRBV28 to TRBJ2-3; unclear D gene. CDR1 and CDR2 (germline): MDHEN, SYDVKM. The CDR3 is 11 residues long. V lost 2 bases to trimming and J lost 4 bases, with 1 base between them. Here the CDR3 DNA reads TGTGCCAGCAGTTTAGCAGATACGCAGTATTTT. It encodes CASSLADTQYF.

The J gene is TRBJ2-1, the V gene TRBV7-2, with D possibly matching TRBD2 (7 bases). V shed 3 bases and J shed 6 bases, with 21 bases lying between them. Germline V CDR1 and CDR2: SGHTA, FQGNSA. The CDR3 spans 17 residues. The CDR3 DNA follows: TGTGCCAGCAGCTTGGGAGGGGGTTCCAGGGCAGGCAATGAGCAGTTCTTC. It translates to CASSLGGGSRAGNEQFF. Supplemented by reference TRBV7-2 and TRBJ2-1, the full variable domain reads GAGVSQSPSNKVTEKGKDVELRCDPISGHTALYWYRQSLGQGLEFLIYFQGNSAPDKSGLPSDRFSAERTGGSVSTLTIQRTQQEDSAVYLCASSLGGGSRAGNEQFFGPGTRLTVL.

The rearrangement joins TRBV15 to TRBJ2-5; 7 bases align to TRBD2. This CDR3 contains 15 residues. The V and J ends lost 1 base and 3 bases, in that order; junction bases with no gene match: 5. CDR1 is LNHNV, CDR2 YYDKDF, per germline (reference sequence). The CDR3 region is CATSRGSGGKETQYF. The CDR3 nucleotides are TGTGCCACCAGCAGAGGCTCCGGGGGGAAAGAGACCCAGTACTTC.

The chain is built from TRBV5-1 and TRBJ2-7; D is possibly TRBD1 (6 bases). The length of the CDR3 is 14 residues. V was trimmed by 4 bases and J by 0 bases, leaving 11 bases between them. CDR1 and CDR2 (germline): SGHRS, YFSETQ. DNA for the CDR3: TGCGCCAGCAGCCTCAGACAGGACTCCTACGAGCAGTACTTC. It codes for CASSLRQDSYEQYF.

This chain connects TRBV11-3 to TRBJ2-1; 13 positions agree with TRBD2. The ends lost 5 bases at V and 7 bases at J; junction bases unmatched: 2. This CDR3 contains 14 residues. In germline, CDR1 is SGHNT, CDR2 YENEEA. The CDR3 region is CASSRGLAGNEQFF. CDR3 coding DNA: TGTGCCAGCAGCCGGGGACTAGCGGGAAATGAGCAGTTCTTC.

To note about this clone: Other DNA sequences from this sample encode an identical CDR3 as well. The V gene is TRBV10-3, the J gene TRBJ2-3; 7 nucleotides line up with TRBD2. Trimming cost V 7 bases and J 2 bases; bases outside gene matches: 3. Germline V gene lookup returns CDR1 ENHRY and CDR2 SYGVKD. The CDR3 contains 13 residues. For the CDR3, the DNA is TGTGCCATCACTAGCGGTCACACAGATACGCAGTATTTT. It encodes CAITSGHTDTQYF.

This chain uses TRBV10-3 with TRBJ2-5, with unresolved D. The CDR3 contains 12 residues. CDR1 and CDR2 from the germline V gene are ENHRY and SYGVKD. Trimming left V 6 bases short and J 3 bases short, with 8 bases between. CDR3 nucleotides: TGTGCCATCAGCCTCAGTGAAGAGACCCAGTACTTC. Translating it yields CAISLSEETQYF.

The genes are TRBV6-5 and TRBJ2-3, with D perhaps TRBD2 (5 bases). There are 15 residues in the CDR3. V lost 4 bases and J 2 bases, leaving 13 bases between the germline ends. Per germline, CDR1 MNHEY and CDR2 SVGAGI. CDR3 bases: TGTGCCAGCAGTTCGGGGAGTGGGTTCACAGATACGCAGTATTTT. Translation gives CASSSGSGFTDTQYF.

V gene TRBV19 combines with J gene TRBJ2-3; D gene uncertain. This CDR3 contains 16 residues. Germline V gene lookup returns CDR1 LNHDA and CDR2 SQIVND (reference sequence). Trimming took off 5 bases at V and 0 bases at J, with 15 bases between the two ends. The CDR3 here is CASSAQRLTSTDTQYF. The CDR3 DNA reads as TGTGCCAGTAGTGCCCAGAGACTTACTAGCACAGATACGCAGTATTTT.

J is TRBJ2-2 and V is TRBV6-1; no firm D call. The germline V and J ends were trimmed by 8 bases and 8 bases, with 15 bases remaining between them. Germline CDR1 reads MNHNS; CDR2 reads SASEGT. CDR3 length: 13 residues. The CDR3 DNA reads TGTGCCAGCCGGCAAGGTAGTTGGGGGGAGCTGTTTTTT. It is translated as CASRQGSWGELFF.

With respect to this clone: Other DNA sequences in this specimen translate into the identical CDR3. This chain uses TRBV7-9 with TRBJ1-6, with D perhaps TRBD1 (5 bases). Trimming pared 6 bases from V and 7 bases from J, leaving 19 bases between. The CDR3 totals 16 residues. Germline lookup yields CDR1 SEHNR and CDR2 FQNEAQ (reference sequence). The CDR3 loop is CASSLGGGVKNSPLHF. The CDR3 DNA is TGTGCCAGCAGTCTGGGGGGAGGGGTGAAAAATTCACCCCTCCACTTT.

This clone was seen a handful of times. V gene TRBV29-1 combines with J gene TRBJ1-1; TRBD1 matches 11 bases. Trimming took 7 bases from V and 7 from J; bases not matched to a gene: 5. Looked up from germline, CDR1 is SQVTM and CDR2 is ANQGSEA. CDR3 length: 12 residues. The CDR3: CSAGTGGVEAFF. CDR3 sequence (DNA): TGCAGCGCAGGGACAGGGGGAGTTGAAGCTTTCTTT.

CDR3 loop: CASSLARDTQYF. The CDR3, as DNA: TGTGCCAGCAGCTTGGCCCGGGATACCCAGTACTTC. V and J are TRBV5-6 and TRBJ2-5, with D tentatively TRBD2 (5 bases). Germline V gene data show CDR1 as SGHDT and CDR2 as YYEEEE. The CDR3 is made up of 12 amino acids. The ends were cut back, 0 bases at V and 8 bases at J, with 8 bases in the middle.

The V gene is TRBV30, the J gene TRBJ2-2, with D perhaps TRBD1 (5 bases). This CDR3 region has 14 residues. Per germline, CDR1 GTSNPN and CDR2 SVGIG (reference sequence). V was trimmed by 5 bases and J by 0 bases, leaving 10 bases between them. CDR3 nucleotide sequence: TGTGCCTGGGGAAGACAGACGAACACCGGGGAGCTGTTTTTT. Encoded protein: CAWGRQTNTGELFF.

The chain joins TRBV10-3 to TRBJ1-5; no clear D. The V gene lost 6 bases and the J gene lost 0 bases, with 12 bases spanning the gap. The length of the CDR3 is 15 residues. CDR1 is ENHRY, CDR2 SYGVKD, per germline. CDR3 loop: CAIREGLYSNQPQHF. The CDR3 DNA sequence: TGTGCCATCAGGGAAGGTCTGTATAGCAATCAGCCCCAGCATTTT.

The rearrangement joins TRBV10-3 to TRBJ2-5; no clear D. The end of the DNA fits TRBJ2-7 better, so the J call may be wrong. Germline assignment: CDR1 ENHRY and CDR2 SYGVKD. The CDR3 sequence is 11 residues long. This CDR3 is CAIMQSYEQYF. In DNA form, the CDR3 reads TGTGCCATCATGCAGAGTTACGAGCAGTACTTC.

V usage is TRBV5-1 and J usage is TRBJ2-5; D uncertain. The ends were cut back, 1 base at V and 2 bases at J, with 9 bases in the middle. Looked up from germline, CDR1 is SGHRS and CDR2 is YFSETQ. The CDR3 length is 14 residues. DNA for the CDR3: TGCGCCAGCAGCTTGCTATTGTCTCAAGAGACCCAGTACTTC. It specifies CASSLLLSQETQYF.

The chain carries TRBV7-9 and TRBJ2-4; 9 bases agree with TRBD1. Germline trimming cut 5 bases from V and 2 bases from J; bases unmatched to any gene: 7. The CDR3 is 16 residues long. CDR1 and CDR2 from the germline V gene are SEHNR and FQNEAQ (reference sequence). CDR3 region: CASSPRTGVTKNIQYF. The CDR3 DNA is TGTGCCAGCAGCCCCCGGACAGGGGTAACCAAAAACATTCAGTACTTC.

With regard to this clone: A clone one base away is much larger, so this may be a read error. V gene TRBV7-9 combines with J gene TRBJ2-1; 14 nucleotides agree with TRBD2. Trimming took 5 bases from V and 0 from J; bases not matched to a gene: 3. CDR3 length: 17 residues. CDR1 is SEHNR, CDR2 FQNEAQ, per germline (reference sequence). The CDR3 nucleotides read TGTGCCAGCAGCCTTGGGACTAGCGGGAGCTCCTACAATGAGCAGTTCTTC. Encoded protein: CASSLGTSGSSYNEQFF.